One and the same sample provided the 5 T cell receptor beta chains below, sequenced in a study of shared clonotypes between healthy human individuals. Naive-designated CD8 cells lacked CD45RO, were positively enriched for CCR7, and omitted terminally differentiated effector memory CD45RA+ cells. Using immunoSEQ multiplex PCR, the repertoire was profiled, and TCRdb retains in-frame clones only, with some absent. Of roughly 600,000 clones in the sample, 98% are singletons; the top ten hold 0.25% to 0.35%. Sequencing was carried out using naive CD8+ T cells sorted from blood. Every receptor here comes from a man under 40 in good health.

The rearrangement joins TRBV13 to TRBJ2-1; 9 nucleotides agree with TRBD2. This CDR3 comprises 14 residues. V shed 0 bases and J 15 bases; nucleotides not matched to a gene: 9. Germline lookup yields CDR1 PRHDT and CDR2 FYEKMQ (reference sequence). CDR3 bases: TGTGCCAGCAGCTTAGGCCGGGCTAGCGGGATTAGGTTCTTC. It translates to CASSLGRASGIRFF.

A note on this clone: Other DNA sequences from this sample encode an identical CDR3 as well. The chain recombines TRBV27 with TRBJ2-7; D gene uncertain. Trimming pared 2 bases from V and 1 base from J, leaving 6 bases between. CDR1 and CDR2 from the germline V gene are MNHEY and SMNVEV (reference sequence). The CDR3 is 13 residues long. DNA for the CDR3: TGTGCCAGCAGTTTACGGCAGTCCTACGAGCAGTACTTC. It codes for CASSLRQSYEQYF.

CDR3 protein: CASSLVLHGRDGTQYF. Written as DNA, the CDR3 is TGTGCCAGCAGCTTAGTGCTCCATGGGCGGGACGGGACCCAGTACTTC. The chain combines TRBV7-8 with TRBJ2-5; maybe TRBD2 (6 bases). CDR3 length: 16 residues. Germline V gene data show CDR1 as SGHVS and CDR2 as FQNEAQ. Trimming removed 1 base at V and 7 bases at J, with 19 bases between.

This clone was counted a single time. The chain uses TRBV4-3 and TRBJ2-3; D call uncertain. The CDR3 spans 16 residues. Germline CDR1 is LGHNA and CDR2 is YSLEER. Trimming took 0 bases from V and 8 from J, leaving 18 bases between them. CDR3 residues: CASSQDQSSTYLTQYF. The CDR3 bases are TGCGCCAGCAGCCAAGATCAGTCCTCAACCTATCTTACGCAGTATTTT.

The gene calls are TRBV28 and TRBJ2-7, with 7 bases lining up with TRBD2. Per germline, CDR1 MDHEN and CDR2 SYDVKM. The V gene end was trimmed by 6 bases and the J gene end by 3 bases; junction bases not matched to a gene: 26. The CDR3 contains 20 residues. This CDR3 is CASRGRIPASGIEVGYEQYF. The CDR3 DNA reads TGTGCCAGCAGGGGGCGGATCCCGGCAAGCGGGATAGAGGTGGGCTACGAGCAGTACTTC.